This T cell receptor beta chain was captured in a study of T cell responses to AZD1222 COVID-19 vaccine. The study's findings and limits: Per reports, nearly half of all spike-specific TCRs target regions that are unmutated in variants. Baseline seropositives among AZD1222 recipients totaled only five to seven. Clonal diversity may have been underestimated, and the donors were mostly white British, with more females than males.

The method was immunoSEQ multiplex PCR; TCRdb's version includes in-frame clones alone and lacks a portion of them. The sample includes about 120,000 clones, about nine tenths of them seen just once. The sample holds one count of this clone. The antigen remains undetermined. The CDR3 is made up of 15 amino acids. Losses at the gene ends were 2 bases for V and 2 bases for J; bases not matched to a gene: 0. The germline CDR1 and CDR2 sequences are MDHEN and SYDVKM. This specimen consisted of peripheral blood, obtained on day 0 of AZD1222 vaccination. The TCR sequence derives from an adult in good health. The chain recombines TRBV28 with TRBJ2-3; 11 nucleotides align to TRBD1. As DNA, the CDR3 is TGTGCCAGCAGTTTAGGACAGGGGGCCACAGATACGCAGTATTTT. Translated, it gives CASSLGQGATDTQYF.